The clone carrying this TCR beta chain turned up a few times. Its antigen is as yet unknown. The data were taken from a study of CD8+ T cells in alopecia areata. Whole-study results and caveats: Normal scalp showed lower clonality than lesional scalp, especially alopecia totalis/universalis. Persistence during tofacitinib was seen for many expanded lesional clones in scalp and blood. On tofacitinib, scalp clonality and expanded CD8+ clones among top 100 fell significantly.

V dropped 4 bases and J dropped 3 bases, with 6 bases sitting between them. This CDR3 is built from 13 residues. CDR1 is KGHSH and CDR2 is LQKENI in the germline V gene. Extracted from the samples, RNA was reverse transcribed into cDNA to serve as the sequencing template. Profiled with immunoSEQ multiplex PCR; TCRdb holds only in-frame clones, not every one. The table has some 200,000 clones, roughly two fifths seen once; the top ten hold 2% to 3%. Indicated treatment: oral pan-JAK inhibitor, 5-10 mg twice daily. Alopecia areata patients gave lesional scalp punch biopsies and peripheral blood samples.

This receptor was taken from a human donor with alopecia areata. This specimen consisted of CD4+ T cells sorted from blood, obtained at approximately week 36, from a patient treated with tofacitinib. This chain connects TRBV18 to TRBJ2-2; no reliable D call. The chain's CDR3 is CASSRDYTGELFF. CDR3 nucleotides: TGTGCCAGCTCACGCGATTACACCGGGGAGCTGTTTTTT.